Below are 19 T cell receptor beta chains sequenced from a single sample in a study of blood T cell repertoires in COVID-19. Here immunoSEQ multiplex PCR was the method, and the copy in TCRdb shows in-frame clones only, minus some. The sample includes under 250,000 clones, roughly 85% of them seen just once. Sequencing was carried out using peripheral blood. The receptors shown here come from a man between 50 and 59 years old with COVID-19, enrolled during active disease.

The chain is built from TRBV7-9 and TRBJ2-7; tentative D call: TRBD1 (5 bases). CDR1 is SEHNR and CDR2 is FQNEAQ in the germline V gene (reference sequence). The CDR3 runs to 13 residues. V was pared by 4 bases and J by 3 bases, with 10 bases between. CDR3 bases: TGTGCCAGCAGCTCAGGGCGGATCTACGAGCAGTACTTC. Encoded protein: CASSSGRIYEQYF.

This chain joins TRBV7-2 and TRBJ2-1; D gene unclear. V was clipped by 1 base and J by 3 bases, with 4 bases between them. CDR1 is SGHTA, CDR2 FQGNSA, per germline. This CDR3 has 13 amino acids. The DNA for the CDR3 is TGTGCCAGCAGCTTAGTAGTCTACAATGAGCAGTTCTTC. Its protein product is CASSLVVYNEQFF.

This clone showed up just once. This chain uses TRBV12-3 or TRBV12-4 with TRBJ1-6, with a possible D match to TRBD1 (5 bases). The CDR3 spans 13 residues. Trimming stripped 3 bases from V and 9 bases from J, with 9 bases between. The CDR3: CASSLQGSSPLHF. CDR3 nucleotide sequence: TGTGCCAGCAGTTTGCAGGGTAGTTCACCCCTCCACTTT.

The chain recombines TRBV10-3 with TRBJ2-3; 9 bases map to TRBD2. V was pared by 0 bases and J by 1 base, with 2 bases of the junction left unmatched. Germline values: CDR1 ENHRY, CDR2 SYGVKD. This CDR3 has 16 amino acids. Written as DNA, the CDR3 is TGTGCCATCAGTGAGTCAGGCGGGGGGGGCACAGATACGCAGTATTTT. It specifies CAISESGGGGTDTQYF.

The chain employs TRBV7-2 and TRBJ1-5; D might be TRBD1 (6 bases). This CDR3 spans 15 amino acids. V lost 6 bases and J 2 bases, leaving 14 bases between the germline ends. Looked up from germline, CDR1 is SGHTA and CDR2 is FQGNSA. The CDR3 region is CASSSRGWGNQPQHF. DNA for the CDR3: TGTGCCAGCAGTTCCAGGGGTTGGGGCAATCAGCCCCAGCATTTT.

The chain has TRBV5-1 and TRBJ1-2; no reliable D call. This CDR3 spans 16 amino acids. CDR1 and CDR2 (germline): SGHRS, YFSETQ. V was pared by 1 base and J by 0 bases, with 13 bases between. The CDR3 region has the DNA TGCGCCAGCAGCTTGTTTACGCGGGAAGCTAACTATGGCTACACCTTC. As protein: CASSLFTREANYGYTF.

The chain joins TRBV18 to TRBJ1-4, with D perhaps TRBD1 (5 bases). Germline assignment: CDR1 KGHSH and CDR2 LQKENI. The CDR3 runs to 15 residues. V lost 3 bases and J lost 8, with 16 bases in between. The CDR3 loop is CASSPEGGAGEKLFF. CDR3 nucleotide sequence: TGTGCCAGCTCACCGGAAGGAGGGGCAGGAGAAAAACTGTTTTTT.

The chain couples TRBV24-1 to TRBJ1-1, with TRBD1 matching 10 bases. The junction had 11 bases not matched to a gene; V was cut back by 5 bases and J by 6 bases. This CDR3 region has 16 residues. Germline V gene lookup returns CDR1 KGHDR and CDR2 SFDVKD. CDR3 nucleotide sequence: TGTGCCACCAGTGGGGTAACCGGGACAGGGGATGCTGAAGCTTTCTTT. It is translated as CATSGVTGTGDAEAFF.

This clone was found once. This rearrangement joins TRBV30 to TRBJ1-5; 8 bases fit TRBD1. The CDR3 runs to 14 residues. After removal of 2 bases from V and 2 bases from J, the junction contained 2 bases not matched to a gene. Looked up from germline, CDR1 is GTSNPN and CDR2 is SVGIG (reference sequence). The CDR3 sequence is CAWSRGQGNQPQHF. CDR3 nucleotides: TGTGCCTGGAGTAGGGGACAGGGCAATCAGCCCCAGCATTTT. The entire variable domain, with the rest obtained from reference TRBV30 and TRBJ1-5, is as follows: SQTIHQWPATLVQPVGSPLSLECTVEGTSNPNLYWYRQAAGRGLQLLFYSVGIGQISSEVPQNLSASRPQDRQFILSSKKLLLSDSGFYLCAWSRGQGNQPQHFGDGTRLSIL.

The CDR3 nucleotides read TGTGCCAGCAACCTGTCAGGGAGGAGCAATCAGCCCCAGCATTTT. This encodes CASNLSGRSNQPQHF. The chain joins TRBV9 to TRBJ1-5, with D perhaps matching TRBD1 (5 bases). Germline assignment: CDR1 SGDLS and CDR2 YYNGEE. The CDR3 contains 15 residues. V was shortened by 6 bases and J by 1 base, with 14 bases between the two germline ends.

V gene TRBV3-1 (or the pseudogene TRBV3-2) combines with J gene TRBJ2-5; 8 bases are a match to TRBD2. This CDR3 has 17 residues. The J segment lost 1 base and the V segment lost 0 bases, leaving 7 bases of the junction unmatched. CDR1 is LGHDT and CDR2 is YNNKEL in the germline V gene (reference sequence). The CDR3 DNA follows: TGTGCCAGCAGCCAAGATTTGCGCGGGGGGTTCCAAGAGACCCAGTACTTC. It specifies CASSQDLRGGFQETQYF.

V and J are TRBV5-1 and TRBJ2-2; 9 bases line up with TRBD1. There are 16 residues in the CDR3. V gave up 4 bases and J gave up 4 bases; unmatched junction bases: 8. Germline V gives CDR1 SGHRS, CDR2 YFSETQ. The CDR3 loop is CASSMIQGAVTGELFF. The CDR3 DNA follows: TGCGCCAGCAGCATGATACAGGGGGCGGTCACCGGGGAGCTGTTTTTT. Full variable domain (rest looked up from reference TRBV5-1 and TRBJ2-2): KAGVTQTPRYLIKTRGQQVTLSCSPISGHRSVSWYQQTPGQGLQFLFEYFSETQRNKGNFPGRFSGRQFSNSRSEMNVSTLELGDSALYLCASSMIQGAVTGELFFGEGSRLTVL.

This clone has a count of ten or more. J is TRBJ2-5 and V is TRBV5-4; 10 bases line up with TRBD1. This CDR3 contains 16 residues. Germline V CDR1 and CDR2: SGHNT, YYREEE (reference sequence). V lost 4 bases to trimming and J lost 5 bases; unmatched junction nucleotides: 11. The DNA for the CDR3 is TGTGCCAGCAGCGCCACCGGGACAGGGGTGTGGGAGACCCAGTACTTC. Its protein is CASSATGTGVWETQYF.

This clone was found a few times. The chain has TRBV3-1 (or the pseudogene TRBV3-2) and TRBJ2-1; a weak D match, TRBD2 (7 bases). Germline assignment: CDR1 LGHDT and CDR2 YNNKEL (reference sequence). Trimming stripped 4 bases from V and 7 bases from J, with 20 bases between. CDR3 length equals 16 residues. The CDR3 sequence is CASSPLWGEGTNEQFF. DNA for the CDR3: TGTGCCAGCAGCCCCTTATGGGGGGAGGGGACAAATGAGCAGTTCTTC.

The chain combines TRBV7-2 with TRBJ1-2; D remains ambiguous. Germline CDR1 SGHTA, CDR2 FQGNSA. The V and J ends lost 2 bases and 5 bases respectively, with 15 bases between them. CDR3 length: 15 amino acids. The CDR3 region has the DNA TGTGCCAGCAGCTTACGTCATTCAGCAGCGTATGGCTACACCTTC. Protein product: CASSLRHSAAYGYTF. The entire variable domain, with the rest obtained from reference TRBV7-2 and TRBJ1-2, is as follows: GAGVSQSPSNKVTEKGKDVELRCDPISGHTALYWYRQSLGQGLEFLIYFQGNSAPDKSGLPSDRFSAERTGGSVSTLTIQRTQQEDSAVYLCASSLRHSAAYGYTFGSGTRLTVV.

The chain combines TRBV7-2 with TRBJ1-1, with D hard to call. Looked up from germline, CDR1 is SGHTA and CDR2 is FQGNSA. V lost 5 bases, J lost 3 bases, and 13 bases lay in between. The CDR3 sequence is 14 residues long. CDR3: CASSHQRGDTEAFF. The CDR3 region has the DNA TGTGCCAGCAGCCACCAACGAGGTGACACTGAAGCTTTCTTT.

The rearrangement uses TRBV4-1 and TRBJ2-3; 10 bases match TRBD1. The CDR3 loop spans 15 amino acids. Trimming removed 4 bases from V and 4 bases from J; junction bases left unmatched: 5. Germline-derived CDR1 and CDR2 are MGHRA and YSYEKL. The CDR3 reads CASSRGDRGSDTQYF. CDR3 in DNA: TGCGCCAGCAGCCGGGGGGACAGGGGATCAGATACGCAGTATTTT.

J is TRBJ2-2 and V is TRBV27; tentatively, D is TRBD1 (7 bases). There are 17 residues in the CDR3. Deletions cut 6 bases from V and 1 base from J, with 18 bases between. Germline V gene data show CDR1 as MNHEY and CDR2 as SMNVEV (reference sequence). CDR3 coding DNA: TGTGCCAGCAGGGAGGGTATACGGACAGGGAACACCGGGGAGCTGTTTTTT. Its protein is CASREGIRTGNTGELFF.

V and J are TRBV24-1 and TRBJ2-7; D might be TRBD2 (6 bases). The CDR3 covers 16 residues. V was shortened by 4 bases and J by 5 bases, with 20 bases between the two germline ends. In germline, CDR1 is KGHDR, CDR2 SFDVKD. The CDR3 sequence: CATSEKKYAGPDEQYF. In DNA form, the CDR3 reads TGTGCCACCAGTGAGAAGAAGTATGCGGGGCCTGACGAGCAGTACTTC.